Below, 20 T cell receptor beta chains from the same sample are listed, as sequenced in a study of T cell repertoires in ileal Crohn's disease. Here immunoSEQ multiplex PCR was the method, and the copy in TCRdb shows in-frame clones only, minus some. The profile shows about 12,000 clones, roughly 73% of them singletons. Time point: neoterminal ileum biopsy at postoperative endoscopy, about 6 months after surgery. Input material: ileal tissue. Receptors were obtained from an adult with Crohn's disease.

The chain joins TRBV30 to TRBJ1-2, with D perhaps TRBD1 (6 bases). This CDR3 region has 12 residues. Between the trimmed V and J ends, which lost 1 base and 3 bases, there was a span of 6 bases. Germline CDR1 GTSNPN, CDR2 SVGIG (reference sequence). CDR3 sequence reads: CAWSDRDYGYTF. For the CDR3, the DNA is TGTGCCTGGAGTGACAGGGACTATGGCTACACCTTC.

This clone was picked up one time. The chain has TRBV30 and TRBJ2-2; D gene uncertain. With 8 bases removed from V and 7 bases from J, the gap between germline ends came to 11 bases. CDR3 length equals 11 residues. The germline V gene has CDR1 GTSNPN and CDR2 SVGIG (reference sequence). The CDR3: CAGFRSGELFF. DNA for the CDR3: TGTGCCGGGTTTAGGAGCGGGGAGCTGTTTTTT.

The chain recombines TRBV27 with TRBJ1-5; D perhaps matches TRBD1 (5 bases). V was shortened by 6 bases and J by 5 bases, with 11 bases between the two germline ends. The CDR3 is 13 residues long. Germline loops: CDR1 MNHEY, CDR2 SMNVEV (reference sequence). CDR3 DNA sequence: TGTGCCAGCAGACTGACAGTAGATCAGCCCCAGCATTTT. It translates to CASRLTVDQPQHF.

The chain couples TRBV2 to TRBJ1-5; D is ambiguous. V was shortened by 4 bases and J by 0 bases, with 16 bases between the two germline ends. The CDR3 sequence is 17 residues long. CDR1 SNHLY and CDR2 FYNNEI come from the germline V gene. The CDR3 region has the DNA TGTGCCAGCAGTGGCCTTAGATGGTCGTATAGCAATCAGCCCCAGCATTTT. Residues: CASSGLRWSYSNQPQHF.

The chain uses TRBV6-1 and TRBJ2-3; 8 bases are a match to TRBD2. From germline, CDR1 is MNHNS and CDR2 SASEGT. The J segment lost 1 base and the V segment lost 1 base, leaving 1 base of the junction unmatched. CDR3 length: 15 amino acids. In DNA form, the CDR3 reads TGTGCCAGCAGTGAAGAAGCGGGGGGCACAGATACGCAGTATTTT. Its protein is CASSEEAGGTDTQYF.

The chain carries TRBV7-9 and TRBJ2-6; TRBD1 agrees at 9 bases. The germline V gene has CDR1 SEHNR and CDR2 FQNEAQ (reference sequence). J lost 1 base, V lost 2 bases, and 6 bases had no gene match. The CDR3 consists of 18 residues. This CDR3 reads CASSLKGQGFSGANVLTF. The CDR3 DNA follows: TGTGCCAGCAGCTTAAAGGGACAGGGCTTTTCTGGGGCCAACGTCCTGACTTTC.

The CDR3 sequence: CASAQGGSNEKLFF. CDR3 nucleotide sequence: TGCGCCAGCGCTCAGGGGGGATCTAATGAAAAACTGTTTTTT. The rearrangement links TRBV5-1 to TRBJ1-4, with TRBD1 matching 7 bases. Germline trimming cut 7 bases from V and 3 bases from J; bases unmatched to any gene: 6. Germline-derived CDR1 and CDR2 are SGHRS and YFSETQ. CDR3 length: 14 amino acids.

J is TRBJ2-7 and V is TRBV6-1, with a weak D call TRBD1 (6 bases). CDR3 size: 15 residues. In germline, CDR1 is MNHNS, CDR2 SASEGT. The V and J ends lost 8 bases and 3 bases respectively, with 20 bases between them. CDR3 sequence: CASVEWGQTYYEQYF. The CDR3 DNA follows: TGTGCCAGCGTTGAGTGGGGACAAACGTACTACGAGCAGTACTTC.

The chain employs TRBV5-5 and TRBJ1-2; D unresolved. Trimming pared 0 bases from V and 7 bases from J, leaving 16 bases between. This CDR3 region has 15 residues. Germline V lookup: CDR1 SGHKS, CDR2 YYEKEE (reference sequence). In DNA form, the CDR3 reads TGTGCCAGCAGCTTGGTACCGGGCCGTGAGGGTGGCTACACCTTC. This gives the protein CASSLVPGREGGYTF.

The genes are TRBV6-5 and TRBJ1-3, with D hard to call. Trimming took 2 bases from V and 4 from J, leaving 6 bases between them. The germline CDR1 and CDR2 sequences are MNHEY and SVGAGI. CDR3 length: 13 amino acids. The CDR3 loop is CASSYLTGNTIYF. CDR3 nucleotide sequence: TGTGCCAGCAGTTACCTGACAGGAAACACCATATATTTT.

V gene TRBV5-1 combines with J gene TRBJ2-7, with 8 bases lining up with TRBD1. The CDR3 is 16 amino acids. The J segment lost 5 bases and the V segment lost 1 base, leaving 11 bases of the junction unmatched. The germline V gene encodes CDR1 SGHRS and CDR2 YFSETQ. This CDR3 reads CASSLRLSGQAHEQYF. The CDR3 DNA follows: TGCGCCAGCAGCTTGCGGCTTTCGGGACAGGCACACGAGCAGTACTTC.

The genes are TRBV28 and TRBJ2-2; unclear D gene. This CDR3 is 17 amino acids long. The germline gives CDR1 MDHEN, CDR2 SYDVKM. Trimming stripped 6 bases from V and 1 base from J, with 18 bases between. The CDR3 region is CASRFPTPLLNTGELFF. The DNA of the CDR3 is TGTGCCAGCAGATTTCCGACACCACTGCTGAACACCGGGGAGCTGTTTTTT.

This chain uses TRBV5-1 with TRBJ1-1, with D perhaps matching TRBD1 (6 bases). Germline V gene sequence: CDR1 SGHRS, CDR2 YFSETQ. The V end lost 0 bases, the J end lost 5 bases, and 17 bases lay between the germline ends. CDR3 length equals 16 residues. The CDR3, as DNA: TGCGCCAGCAGCTTGGTAGCGGGGGCTGTCGTAACTGAAGCTTTCTTT. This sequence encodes CASSLVAGAVVTEAFF. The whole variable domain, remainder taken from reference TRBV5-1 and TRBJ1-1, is KAGVTQTPRYLIKTRGQQVTLSCSPISGHRSVSWYQQTPGQGLQFLFEYFSETQRNKGNFPGRFSGRQFSNSRSEMNVSTLELGDSALYLCASSLVAGAVVTEAFFGQGTRLTVV.

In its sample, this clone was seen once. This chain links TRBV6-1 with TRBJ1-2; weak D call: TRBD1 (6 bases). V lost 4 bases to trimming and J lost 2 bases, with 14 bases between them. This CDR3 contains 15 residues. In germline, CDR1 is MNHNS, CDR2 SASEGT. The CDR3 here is CASSVGRGANYGYTF. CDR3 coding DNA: TGTGCCAGCAGTGTTGGCAGGGGCGCGAACTATGGCTACACCTTC.

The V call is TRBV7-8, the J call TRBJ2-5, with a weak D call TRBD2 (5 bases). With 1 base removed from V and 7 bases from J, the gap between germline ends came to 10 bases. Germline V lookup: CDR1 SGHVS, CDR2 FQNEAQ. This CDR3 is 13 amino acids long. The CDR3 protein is CASSLDGVGTQYF. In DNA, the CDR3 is TGTGCCAGCAGCTTAGACGGGGTAGGGACCCAGTACTTC.

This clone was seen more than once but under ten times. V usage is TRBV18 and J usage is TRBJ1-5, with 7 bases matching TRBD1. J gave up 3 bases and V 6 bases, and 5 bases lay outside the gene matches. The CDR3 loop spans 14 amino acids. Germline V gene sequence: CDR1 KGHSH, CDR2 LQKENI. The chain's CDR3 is CASSGGQLNQPQHF. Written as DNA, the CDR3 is TGTGCCAGCTCCGGGGGACAGCTCAATCAGCCCCAGCATTTT.

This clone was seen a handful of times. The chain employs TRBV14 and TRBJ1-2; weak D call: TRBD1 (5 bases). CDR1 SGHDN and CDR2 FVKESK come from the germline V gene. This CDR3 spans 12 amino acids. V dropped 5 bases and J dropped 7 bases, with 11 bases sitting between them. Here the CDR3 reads CASSIGGSGYTF. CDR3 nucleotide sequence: TGTGCCAGCAGCATCGGGGGAAGTGGCTACACCTTC. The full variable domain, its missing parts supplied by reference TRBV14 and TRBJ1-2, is EAGVTQFPSHSVIEKGQTVTLRCDPISGHDNLYWYRRVMGKEIKFLLHFVKESKQDESGMPNNRFLAERTGGTYSTLKVQPAELEDSGVYFCASSIGGSGYTFGSGTRLTVV.

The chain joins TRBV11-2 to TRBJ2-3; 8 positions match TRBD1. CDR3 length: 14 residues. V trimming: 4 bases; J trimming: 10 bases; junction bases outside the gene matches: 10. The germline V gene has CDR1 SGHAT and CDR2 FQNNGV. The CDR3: CASSSDQGAGPQYF. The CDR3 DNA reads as TGTGCCAGCAGCTCGGATCAGGGGGCTGGTCCGCAGTATTTT.

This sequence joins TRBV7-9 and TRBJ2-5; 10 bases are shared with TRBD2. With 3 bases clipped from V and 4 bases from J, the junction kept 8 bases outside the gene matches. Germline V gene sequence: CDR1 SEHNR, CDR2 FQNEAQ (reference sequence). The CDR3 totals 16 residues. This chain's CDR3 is CASSFRASGGGETQYF. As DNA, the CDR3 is TGTGCCAGCAGCTTTAGGGCTAGCGGGGGTGGAGAGACCCAGTACTTC.

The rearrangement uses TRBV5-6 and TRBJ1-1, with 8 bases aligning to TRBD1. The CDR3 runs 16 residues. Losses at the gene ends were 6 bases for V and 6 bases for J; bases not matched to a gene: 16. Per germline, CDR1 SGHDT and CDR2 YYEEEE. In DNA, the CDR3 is TGTGCCAGCAACCTTAGGACAGGGAGTTGGGGGGCTGAAGCTTTCTTT. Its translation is CASNLRTGSWGAEAFF.